Reported below is one TCR beta chain. The antigen is unknown. The source of the sample is a study of T cell responses to AZD1222 COVID-19 vaccine. Assay used: immunoSEQ multiplex PCR; TCRdb lists only in-frame clones, some missing. The sample lists 250,000 to 300,000 clones; approximately 94% were seen once. This CDR3 contains 14 residues. V lost 0 bases, J lost 7 bases, and 9 bases lay in between. CDR1 and CDR2 from the germline V gene are LGHDT and YNNKEL (reference sequence). Study-wide results and limits: Clonal diversity may have been underestimated, and the donors were mostly white British, with more females than males.

The chain joins TRBV3-1 (or the pseudogene TRBV3-2) to TRBJ1-4, with unresolved D. The TCR comes from an adult who received the AZD1222 COVID-19 vaccine. The sample in question was peripheral blood, obtained 28 days after the second AZD1222 dose. In DNA form, the CDR3 reads TGTGCCAGCAGCCAAGAGGGAAGTGTTGAAAAACTGTTTTTT. Its protein is CASSQEGSVEKLFF.